This T cell receptor (beta chain) was documented in a study of cytomegalovirus exposure and HLA in healthy donors. With 60 Vbeta and 13 Jbeta primers, the PCR was carried out. TCRdb's table, derived via immunoSEQ multiplex PCR, lists solely in-frame clones and lacks some. The sample holds about 160,000 clones; about 65% are singletons and the top ten take around 6.8%. Study conclusions and caveats: The availability of immune exposure information extended only to CMV serostatus. Segments of the TCR beta V type were, in most cases, productive about 87% or about 30% of the time in an earlier analysis. Later analysis suggested links between common viral pathogens and several top significant clusters.

Regarding this clone: Its antigen remains unknown.

The receptor comes from a man aged 35-49 years in good health and CMV-seropositive. Sequencing input: PBMCs.

CDR3 residues: CASSKAPGQKNTEAFF. For the CDR3, the DNA is TGTGCCAGCAGCAAAGCGCCTGGACAAAAGAACACTGAAGCTTTCTTT. The genes are TRBV21-1 and TRBJ1-1; the table names TRBD1, a call not compared with the DNA. TRBV21-1 is given as a pseudogene. This CDR3 comprises 16 residues.